This T cell receptor (beta chain) was obtained from a study of cytomegalovirus exposure and HLA in healthy donors (dated by TCRdb to 2015 to 2018). Study-level background: According to a later analysis, the roughly 120 validation repertoires were produced on the same platform as the 700 or so repertoires of the first cohort. The aim of the study was to test whether cataloging public T cell receptors could identify signatures of past pathogen exposure. In addition to the first cohort of 666 subjects, a separate validation cohort of 120 different subjects was used. To predict cytomegalovirus infection status, the study combined high-throughput TCR immunosequencing, statistical association of individual TCRs with disease status, and machine learning.

Libraries came from the immunoSEQ multiplex PCR assay. The authors' pipeline ran thus. To diagnose cytomegalovirus status from the catalog of TCR beta chain sequences, a statistical classification framework was built. TCRdb took over this immuneACCESS table, retaining in-frame rearrangements with V and J assigned. Such tables are incomplete; in checked studies, under half of the missing clones stem from an unresolved V gene, and the remainder is unexplained. V and J calls and clone size follow that table, whereas D and trimming were derived from the DNA. For this sample there are approximately 270,000 clones; about 90% appear just once. The top ten clones comprise approximately 0.34% of the sample. Reading the germline V gene gives CDR1 MNHEY and CDR2 SVGAGI. The germline ends are 10 bases apart after V is trimmed by 6 bases and J by 4 bases. The CDR3 spans 13 residues, from the cysteine through the phenylalanine. Of the read, only the CDR3 DNA is kept; its 39 bases are in frame from base 1.

In the case of this clone: The antigen this receptor binds is unknown. Base-call qualities are not available, and no considerably larger clone is one nucleotide away. Other DNA sequences in this sample translate to the same CDR3.

Overall results and qualifications from the work: The validation cohort had no HLA typing available for a later analysis, so co-occurrence within that cohort was assessed over all 130 or so repertoires. Most TCR sequences were observed very rarely across donors, whereas some public TCRs were present in many individuals. Subsequent analysis determined that TCRs grouped into clusters in the first cohort also showed a tendency toward co-occurrence across the approximately 110 validation repertoires, and 85% to 95% of cluster scores exceeded 0. The study listed 164 TCR beta chains as associated with cytomegalovirus. The classifier was reported to diagnose cytomegalovirus status with high specificity and sensitivity in both the original and validation cohorts. In vitro tests confirmed that a few of the cytomegalovirus-associated TCR beta chains recognize cytomegalovirus antigens. The authors suggested that the approach could potentially be extended to other disease states and immunological phenotypes.

The donors belonged to the validation cohort of over a hundred subjects, which was separate from the approximately 700-subject first cohort. The sequencing sample was made of PBMCs. This receptor was obtained from a woman aged 18-29 years in good health and CMV-seronegative. The chain was built from TRBV6-5 and TRBJ1-5; 6 matching bases give a weak D call of TRBD1. The bases are TGTGCCAGCAGCCCGGACAGAAATCAGCCCCAGCATTTT. Translated, this gives CASSPDRNQPQHF.